This T cell receptor (beta chain) derives from a study of blood T cell repertoires in COVID-19. Study-level background: Sites in the United States, Italy and Spain provided acute and convalescent COVID-19 samples. From T cells, B-cell-depleted T cells, or PBMCs came the material, which was cDNA or gDNA.

Assay: immunoSEQ multiplex PCR; the TCRdb copy retains only in-frame clones and omits some. The table has over 350,000 clones, 85% to 90% seen once. This CDR3 has 13 residues. The germline V and J ends were trimmed by 6 bases and 3 bases, with 11 bases remaining between them. Clinical history as reported by participants underpinned cohort assignment. Two negative PCRs, clearance, or symptom resolution characterized the recovered Cohort 3 donors. The rearrangement uses TRBV12-3 or TRBV12-4 and TRBJ1-2; unclear D gene. This clonotype was obtained from a woman aged 45-60 years who had recovered from COVID-19. Sequences were obtained from PBMCs or T cells enriched from blood (not recorded which). CDR3 sequence reads: CASSPEGYYGYTF. In DNA form, the CDR3 reads TGTGCCAGCAGCCCAGAGGGTTACTATGGCTACACCTTC.